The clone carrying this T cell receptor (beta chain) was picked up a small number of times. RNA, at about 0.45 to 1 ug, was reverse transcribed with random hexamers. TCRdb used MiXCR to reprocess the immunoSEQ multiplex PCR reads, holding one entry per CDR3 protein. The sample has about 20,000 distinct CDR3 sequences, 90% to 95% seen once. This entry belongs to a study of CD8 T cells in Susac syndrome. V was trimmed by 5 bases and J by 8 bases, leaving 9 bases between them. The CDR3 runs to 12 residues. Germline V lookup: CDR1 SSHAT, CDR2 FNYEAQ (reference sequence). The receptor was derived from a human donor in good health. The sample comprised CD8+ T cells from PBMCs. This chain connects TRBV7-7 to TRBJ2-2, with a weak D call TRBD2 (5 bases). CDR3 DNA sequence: TGTGCCAGCAGCCCGGGAATAGGGGAGCTGTTTTTT. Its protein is CASSPGIGELFF.